This T cell receptor (beta chain) was identified in a study of T cell responses to AZD1222 COVID-19 vaccine. CDR3 size: 13 residues. Germline CDR1 is LNHDA and CDR2 is SQIVND (reference sequence). Deletions cut 3 bases from V and 2 bases from J, with 7 bases between. Profiled with immunoSEQ multiplex PCR; TCRdb holds only in-frame clones, not every one. Here the sample spans 95,000 to 150,000 clones, about nine tenths being singletons. The source material was peripheral blood, sampled on day 0 of AZD1222 vaccination. The chain joins TRBV19 to TRBJ1-2; perhaps TRBD1 as D (5 bases). This TCR came from an adult in good health. Here the CDR3 DNA reads TGTGCCAGTAGTATTCGACAGAACTATGGCTACACCTTC. It specifies CASSIRQNYGYTF.